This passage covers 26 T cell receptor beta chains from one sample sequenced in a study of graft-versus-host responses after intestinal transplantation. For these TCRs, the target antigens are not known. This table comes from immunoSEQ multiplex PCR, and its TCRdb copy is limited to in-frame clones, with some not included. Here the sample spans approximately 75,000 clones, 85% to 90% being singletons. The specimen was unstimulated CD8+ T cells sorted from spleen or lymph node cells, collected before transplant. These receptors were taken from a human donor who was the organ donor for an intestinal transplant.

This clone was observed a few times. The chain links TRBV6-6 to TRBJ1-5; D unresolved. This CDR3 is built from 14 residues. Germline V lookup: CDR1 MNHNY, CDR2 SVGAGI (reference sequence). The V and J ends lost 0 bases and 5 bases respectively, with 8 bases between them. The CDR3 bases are TGTGCCAGCAGTTACTCGAGCGGGTATCAGCCCCAGCATTTT. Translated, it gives CASSYSSGYQPQHF.

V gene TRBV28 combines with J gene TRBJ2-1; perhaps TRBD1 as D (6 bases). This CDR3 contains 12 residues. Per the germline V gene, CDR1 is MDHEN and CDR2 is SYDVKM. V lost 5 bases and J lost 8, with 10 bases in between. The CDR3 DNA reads TGTGCCAGCAGTCAGGGGAAGGATGAGCAGTTCTTC. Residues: CASSQGKDEQFF.

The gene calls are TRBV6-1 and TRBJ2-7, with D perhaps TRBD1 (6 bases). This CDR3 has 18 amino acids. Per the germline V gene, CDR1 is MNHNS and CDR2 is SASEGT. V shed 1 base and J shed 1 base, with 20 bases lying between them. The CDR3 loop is CASSEEEGQFGGSYEQYV. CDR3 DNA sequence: TGTGCCAGCAGTGAAGAAGAAGGACAGTTCGGTGGATCCTACGAGCAGTACGTC.

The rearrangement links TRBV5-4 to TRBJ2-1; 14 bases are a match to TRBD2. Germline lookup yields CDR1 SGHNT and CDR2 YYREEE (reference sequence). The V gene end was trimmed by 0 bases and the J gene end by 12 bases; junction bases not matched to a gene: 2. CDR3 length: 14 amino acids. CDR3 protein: CASSLGTSGGPQFF. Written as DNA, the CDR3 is TGTGCCAGCAGCTTGGGGACTAGCGGGGGGCCGCAGTTCTTC.

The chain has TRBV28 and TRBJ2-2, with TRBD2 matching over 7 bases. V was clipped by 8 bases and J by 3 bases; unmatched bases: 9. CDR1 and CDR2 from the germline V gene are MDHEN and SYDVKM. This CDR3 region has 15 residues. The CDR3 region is CASASGTIHTGELFF. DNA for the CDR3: TGTGCCAGCGCCTCCGGGACTATACACACCGGGGAGCTGTTTTTT.

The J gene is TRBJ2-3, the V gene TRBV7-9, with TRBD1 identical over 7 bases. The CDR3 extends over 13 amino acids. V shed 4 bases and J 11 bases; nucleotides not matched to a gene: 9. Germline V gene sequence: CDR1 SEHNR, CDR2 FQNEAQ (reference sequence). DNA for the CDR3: TGTGCCAGCAGCTCACAACAGGGGCTAAGGCAGTATTTT. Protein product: CASSSQQGLRQYF. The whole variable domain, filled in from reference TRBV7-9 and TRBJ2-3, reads DTGVSQNPRHKITKRGQNVTFRCDPISEHNRLYWYRQTLGQGPEFLTYFQNEAQLEKSRLLSDRFSAERPKGSFSTLEIQRTEQGDSAMYLCASSSQQGLRQYFGPGTRLTVL.

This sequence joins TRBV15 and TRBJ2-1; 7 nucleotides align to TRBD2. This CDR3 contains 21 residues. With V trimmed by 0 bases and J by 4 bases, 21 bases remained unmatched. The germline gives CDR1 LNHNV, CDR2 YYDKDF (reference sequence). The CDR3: CATSRDPASGRETHSYNEQFF. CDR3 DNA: TGTGCCACCAGCAGAGATCCGGCTAGCGGCCGGGAGACACACTCATACAATGAGCAGTTCTTC.

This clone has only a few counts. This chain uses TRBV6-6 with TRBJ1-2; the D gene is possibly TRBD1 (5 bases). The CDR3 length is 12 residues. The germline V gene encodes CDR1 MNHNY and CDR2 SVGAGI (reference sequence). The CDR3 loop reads CAGGLNNYGYTF. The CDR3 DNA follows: TGTGCGGGGGGACTCAATAACTATGGCTACACCTTC.

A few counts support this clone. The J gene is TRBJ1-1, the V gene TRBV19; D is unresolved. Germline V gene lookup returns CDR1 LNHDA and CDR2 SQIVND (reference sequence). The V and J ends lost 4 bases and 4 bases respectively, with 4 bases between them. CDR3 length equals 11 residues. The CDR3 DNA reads TGTGCCAGTAGTAAGCCCACTGAAGCTTTCTTT. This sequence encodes CASSKPTEAFF.

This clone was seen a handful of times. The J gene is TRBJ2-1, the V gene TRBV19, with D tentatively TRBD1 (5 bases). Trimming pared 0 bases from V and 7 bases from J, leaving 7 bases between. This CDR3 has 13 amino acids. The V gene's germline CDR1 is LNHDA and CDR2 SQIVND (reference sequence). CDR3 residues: CASSIEAGNEQFF. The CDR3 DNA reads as TGTGCCAGTAGTATAGAGGCAGGGAATGAGCAGTTCTTC.

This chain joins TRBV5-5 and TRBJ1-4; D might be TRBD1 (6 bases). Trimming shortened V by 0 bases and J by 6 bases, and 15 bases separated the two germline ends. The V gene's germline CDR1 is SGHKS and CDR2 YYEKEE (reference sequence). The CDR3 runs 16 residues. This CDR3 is CASSLGRGRGHEKLFF. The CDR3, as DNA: TGTGCCAGCAGCTTGGGCAGGGGCCGGGGTCATGAAAAACTGTTTTTT.

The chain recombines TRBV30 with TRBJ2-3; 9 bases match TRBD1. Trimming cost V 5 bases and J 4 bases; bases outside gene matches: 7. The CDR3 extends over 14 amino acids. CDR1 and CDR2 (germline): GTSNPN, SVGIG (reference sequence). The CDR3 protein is CAWFPGQGADTQYF. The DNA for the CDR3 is TGTGCCTGGTTTCCGGGACAGGGAGCAGATACGCAGTATTTT.

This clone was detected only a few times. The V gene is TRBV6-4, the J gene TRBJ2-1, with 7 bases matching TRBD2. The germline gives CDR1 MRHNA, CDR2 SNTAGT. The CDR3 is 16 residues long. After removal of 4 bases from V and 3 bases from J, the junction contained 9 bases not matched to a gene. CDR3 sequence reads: CASSVGSGEGYNEQFF. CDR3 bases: TGTGCCAGCAGTGTCGGAAGCGGGGAAGGCTACAATGAGCAGTTCTTC.

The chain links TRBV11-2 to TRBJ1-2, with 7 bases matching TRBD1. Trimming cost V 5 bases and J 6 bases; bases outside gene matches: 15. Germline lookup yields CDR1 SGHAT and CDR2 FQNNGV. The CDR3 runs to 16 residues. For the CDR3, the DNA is TGTGCCAGCAGCCCCCCGAAACACCGGGACAGAAATGGCTACACCTTC. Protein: CASSPPKHRDRNGYTF.

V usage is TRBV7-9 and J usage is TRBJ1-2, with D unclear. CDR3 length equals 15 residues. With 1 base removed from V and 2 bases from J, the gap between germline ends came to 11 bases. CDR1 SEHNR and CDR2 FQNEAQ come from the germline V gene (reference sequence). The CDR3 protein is CASSLVADPNYGYTF. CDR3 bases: TGTGCCAGCAGCTTAGTAGCCGATCCAAACTATGGCTACACCTTC.

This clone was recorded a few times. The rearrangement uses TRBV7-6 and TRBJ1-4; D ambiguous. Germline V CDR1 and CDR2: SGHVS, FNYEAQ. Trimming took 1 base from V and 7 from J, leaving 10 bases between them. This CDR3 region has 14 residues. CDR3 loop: CASSLENRGEKLFF. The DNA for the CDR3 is TGTGCCAGCAGCTTAGAGAACCGAGGTGAAAAACTGTTTTTT.

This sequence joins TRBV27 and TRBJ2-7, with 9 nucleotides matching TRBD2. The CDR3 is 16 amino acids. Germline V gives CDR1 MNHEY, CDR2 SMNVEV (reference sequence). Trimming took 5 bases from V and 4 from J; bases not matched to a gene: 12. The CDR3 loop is CASSPLIGSGGYEQYV. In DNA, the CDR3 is TGTGCCAGCAGTCCCCTCATCGGTAGCGGGGGTTACGAGCAGTACGTC.

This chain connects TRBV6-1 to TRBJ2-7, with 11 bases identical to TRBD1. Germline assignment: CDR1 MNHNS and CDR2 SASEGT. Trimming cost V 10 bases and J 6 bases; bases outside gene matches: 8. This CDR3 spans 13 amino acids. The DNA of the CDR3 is TGTGCCACCTCGGACAGGGGGCATCTCGAGCAGTACGTC. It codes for CATSDRGHLEQYV.

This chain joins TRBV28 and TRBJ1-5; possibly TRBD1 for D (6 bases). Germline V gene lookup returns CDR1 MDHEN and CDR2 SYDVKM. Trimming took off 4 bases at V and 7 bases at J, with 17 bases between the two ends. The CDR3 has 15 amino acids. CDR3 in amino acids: CASSSQGKIWQPQHF. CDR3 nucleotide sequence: TGTGCCAGCAGTTCCCAGGGGAAAATTTGGCAGCCCCAGCATTTT.

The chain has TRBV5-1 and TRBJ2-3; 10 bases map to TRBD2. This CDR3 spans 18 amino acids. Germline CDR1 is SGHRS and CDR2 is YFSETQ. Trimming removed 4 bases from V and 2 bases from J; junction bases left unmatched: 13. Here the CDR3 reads CASSVEGFSGGPTDTQYF. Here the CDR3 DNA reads TGCGCCAGCAGCGTGGAAGGGTTTAGCGGGGGGCCCACAGATACGCAGTATTTT.

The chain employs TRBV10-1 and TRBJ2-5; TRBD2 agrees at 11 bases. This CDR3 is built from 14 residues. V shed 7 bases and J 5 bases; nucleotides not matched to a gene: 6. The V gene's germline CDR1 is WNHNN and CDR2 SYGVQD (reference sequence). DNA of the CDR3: TGCGCCAGCATCGGGTCTAGCGGGGGGGAGACCCAGTACTTC. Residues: CASIGSSGGETQYF.

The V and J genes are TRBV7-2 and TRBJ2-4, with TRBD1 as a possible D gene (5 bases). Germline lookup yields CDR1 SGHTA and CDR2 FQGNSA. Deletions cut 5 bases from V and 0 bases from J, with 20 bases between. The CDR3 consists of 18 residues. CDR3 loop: CASSTPSTGVLAKNIQYF. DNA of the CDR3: TGTGCCAGCAGCACACCGAGCACAGGCGTACTAGCCAAAAACATTCAGTACTTC.

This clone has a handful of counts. Written as DNA, the CDR3 is TGTGCCAGCAGCTTGGCAGGGGCGTCCTACGAGCAGTACGTC. This translates into CASSLAGASYEQYV. The genes are TRBV5-8 and TRBJ2-7; a possible D gene is TRBD1 (6 bases). The V and J ends lost 0 bases and 1 base respectively, with 8 bases between them. The CDR3 totals 14 residues. CDR1 SGHTS and CDR2 YDEGEE come from the germline V gene.

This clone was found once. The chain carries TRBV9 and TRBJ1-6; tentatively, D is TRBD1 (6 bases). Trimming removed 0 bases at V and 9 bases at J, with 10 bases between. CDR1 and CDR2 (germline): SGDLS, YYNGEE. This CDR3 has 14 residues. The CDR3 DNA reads TGTGCCAGCAGCGTAGGAGTGGGGGCTTCACCCCTCCACTTT. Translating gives CASSVGVGASPLHF.

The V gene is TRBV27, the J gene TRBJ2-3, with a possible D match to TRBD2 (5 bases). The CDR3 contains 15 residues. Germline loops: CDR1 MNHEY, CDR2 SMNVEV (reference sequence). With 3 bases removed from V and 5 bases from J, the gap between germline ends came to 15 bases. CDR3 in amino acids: CASSFAGGHRDTQYF. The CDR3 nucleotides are TGTGCCAGCAGTTTCGCGGGCGGGCACAGAGATACGCAGTATTTT.

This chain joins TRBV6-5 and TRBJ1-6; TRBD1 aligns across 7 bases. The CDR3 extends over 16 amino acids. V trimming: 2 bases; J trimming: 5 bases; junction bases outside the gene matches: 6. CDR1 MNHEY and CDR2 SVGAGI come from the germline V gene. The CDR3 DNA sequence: TGTGCCAGCAGTTACCGGCGCAGGGGGGATAATTCACCCCTCCACTTT. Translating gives CASSYRRRGDNSPLHF.